This record concerns one TCR beta chain sequence. This sample stems from a study of blood T cell repertoires in COVID-19. The overall study: Samples of COVID-19 (acute and convalescent) were obtained from the United States, Italy and Spain. PBMCs, B-cell-depleted T cells, or T cells provided the cDNA or gDNA that made up the material.

As processed by the authors: Amplification of reference gene primers provided the estimated nucleated cell counts. Here immunoSEQ multiplex PCR was the method, and the copy in TCRdb shows in-frame clones only, minus some. That table gives V, J and clone size, and the DNA gave D and trimming. The sample includes approximately 32,000 clones, 80% to 95% seen only once; the top ten take under 4%. The CDR3 totals 12 residues. The V and J ends lost 9 bases and 7 bases respectively, with 16 bases between them. Germline lookup yields CDR1 SGHRS and CDR2 YFSETQ. The genes are TRBV5-1 and TRBJ1-1; TRBD1 might be the D (6 bases). This receptor was identified in a man aged 60 to 69 with acute or convalescent COVID-19. Sequences were obtained from peripheral blood. Written as DNA, the CDR3 is TGCGCCACTTCAAACAGGGAGGGTGAAGCTTTCTTT. This codes for CATSNREGEAFF.